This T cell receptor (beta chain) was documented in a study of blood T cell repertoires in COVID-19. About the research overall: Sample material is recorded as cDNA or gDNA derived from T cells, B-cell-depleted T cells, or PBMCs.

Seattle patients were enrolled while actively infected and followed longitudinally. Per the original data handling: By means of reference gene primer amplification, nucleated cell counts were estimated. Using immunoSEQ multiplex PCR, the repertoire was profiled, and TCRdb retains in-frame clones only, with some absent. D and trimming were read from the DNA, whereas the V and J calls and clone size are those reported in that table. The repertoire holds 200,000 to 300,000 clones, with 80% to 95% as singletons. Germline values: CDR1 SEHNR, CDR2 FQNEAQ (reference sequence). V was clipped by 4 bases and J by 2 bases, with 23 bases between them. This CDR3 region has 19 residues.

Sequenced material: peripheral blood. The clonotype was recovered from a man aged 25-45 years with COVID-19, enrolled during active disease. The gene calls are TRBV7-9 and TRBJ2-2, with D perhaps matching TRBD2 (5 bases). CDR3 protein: CASSSRRTPLKGNTGELFF. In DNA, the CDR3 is TGTGCCAGCAGCTCCCGACGGACTCCACTTAAGGGAAACACCGGGGAGCTGTTTTTT.